This T cell receptor (beta chain) was identified in a study of CD8 T cells in Susac syndrome. Study details: Each patient with Susac syndrome, at the time of blood draw, was therapy-naive, on corticosteroids, or on intravenous immunoglobulin alone.

RNA totalling roughly 0.45 to 1 ug underwent reverse transcription with random hexamers. One entry per CDR3 protein results from TCRdb running MiXCR on the immunoSEQ multiplex PCR reads. The sample consists of about 80,000 distinct CDR3 sequences, 94% of them appearing once. Under recently defined diagnostic criteria, the patients with Susac syndrome qualified as having definite or probable disease. Negative isolation yielded CD4+ and CD8+ T cells, and FACS enriched TEMRA cells. Sequenced material: CD8+ T cells from PBMCs. This receptor was obtained from a human donor with Susac syndrome.

The CDR3 region has the DNA TGCAGCGTTGCCACTCGGGACTTACCCTACGAGCAGTACTTC. This encodes CSVATRDLPYEQYF. The chain employs TRBV29-1 and TRBJ2-7; maybe TRBD2 (6 bases). Per the germline V gene, CDR1 is SQVTM and CDR2 is ANQGSEA. This CDR3 region has 14 residues. The V gene lost 4 bases and the J gene lost 2 bases, with 15 bases spanning the gap.